The TCR beta chain described here comes from a study of Graves' ophthalmopathy and Graves' hyperthyroidism. RNA transcripts served as template for amplifying TCR beta CDR3 sequences. The first round was an RT-PCR with HTBI primers, and the second round was a multiplex PCR. TCRdb ran MiXCR on the multiplex PCR reads and lists one entry per CDR3 protein. The sample includes hundreds of thousands of distinct CDR3 sequences, about 20% seen only once; the top ten take about 6.6%. The clonotype originates from a young woman with stable Graves' hyperthyroidism. Some clones in this sample may be carry-over from other donors' samples. The sample consisted of peripheral blood.

The CDR3 nucleotides are TGTGCCAGCCTCCACGGGATGAACACTGAAGCTTTCTTT. It codes for CASLHGMNTEAFF. The chain is built from TRBV6-2 or TRBV6-3 and TRBJ1-1; no clear D gene. The CDR3 loop spans 13 amino acids. Germline V lookup: CDR1 MNHEY, CDR2 SVGEGT. Trimming left V 8 bases short and J 0 bases short, with 10 bases between.